Shown below are 4 T cell receptor beta chains from a single sample sequenced in a study of blood T cell repertoires in COVID-19. This table comes from immunoSEQ multiplex PCR, and its TCRdb copy is limited to in-frame clones, with some not included. The sample has around 73,000 clones, roughly three quarters seen once. Sequenced input: peripheral blood. Source of these receptors: a man in his sixties or seventies with COVID-19, enrolled during active disease.

The chain links TRBV4-3 to TRBJ1-5, with D unresolved. Germline V gives CDR1 LGHNA, CDR2 YSLEER. This CDR3 region has 14 residues. V lost 5 bases and J lost 4, with 12 bases in between. The CDR3 spells CASSYTDKNQPQHF. CDR3 bases: TGCGCCAGCAGCTATACTGACAAGAATCAGCCCCAGCATTTT.

This clone turned up a few times. The V call is TRBV11-2, the J call TRBJ1-4; 8 bases fit TRBD1. Losses at the gene ends were 4 bases for V and 8 bases for J; bases not matched to a gene: 9. Germline lookup yields CDR1 SGHAT and CDR2 FQNNGV. This CDR3 contains 15 residues. This CDR3 is CASSSPTGVREKLFF. The CDR3 nucleotides are TGTGCCAGCAGCTCCCCGACAGGGGTTCGAGAAAAACTGTTTTTT.

The CDR3 reads CASSPQGGQETQYF. Here the CDR3 DNA reads TGTGCCAGCAGCCCACAGGGGGGTCAAGAGACCCAGTACTTC. This chain joins TRBV5-6 and TRBJ2-5; 8 bases are shared with TRBD1. Trimming removed 4 bases from V and 2 bases from J; junction bases left unmatched: 4. The CDR3 covers 14 residues. Per germline, CDR1 SGHDT and CDR2 YYEEEE.

The rearrangement uses TRBV5-1 and TRBJ1-2, with 10 positions matching TRBD1. CDR3 size: 14 residues. Trimming took 4 bases from V and 7 from J; bases not matched to a gene: 7. In germline, CDR1 is SGHRS, CDR2 YFSETQ. CDR3 coding DNA: TGCGCCAGCAGCCTCCGGGACAGGGGCTTTGGCTACACCTTC. Translated: CASSLRDRGFGYTF.